The 16 T cell receptor beta chains given below trace back to one sample, sequenced in a study of blood T cell repertoires in COVID-19. Only in-frame clones appear in the TCRdb table, and some are missing; sequencing was by immunoSEQ multiplex PCR. Of 300,000 or so clones listed, around 87% are singletons. Sequenced material: peripheral blood. These receptors were obtained from a man aged 50 to 59 with active or convalescent COVID-19.

This clone appeared a single time. This chain connects TRBV5-1 to TRBJ1-3; 8 nucleotides align to TRBD1. With V trimmed by 1 base and J by 4 bases, 4 bases remained unmatched. Germline V CDR1 and CDR2: SGHRS, YFSETQ. This CDR3 region has 15 residues. This CDR3 is CASSLSRGPGNTIYF. As DNA, the CDR3 is TGCGCCAGCAGCTTGAGCAGGGGGCCAGGAAACACCATATATTTT.

This clone has more than one count but fewer than ten. The rearrangement joins TRBV28 to TRBJ1-6; D is undetermined. CDR3 length: 15 residues. The V and J ends lost 2 bases and 2 bases respectively, with 7 bases between them. Germline loops: CDR1 MDHEN, CDR2 SYDVKM. CDR3 bases: TGTGCCAGCAGTTTACAGGCGACCTATAATTCACCCCTCCACTTT. It translates to CASSLQATYNSPLHF.

CDR3 nucleotide sequence: TGTGCCAGCAGTACCGGGGAGTACTATGGCTACACCTTC. It yields the protein CASSTGEYYGYTF. V is TRBV6-5 and J is TRBJ1-2; D not resolved. Germline-derived CDR1 and CDR2 are MNHEY and SVGAGI. The CDR3 spans 13 residues. The V and J ends lost 5 bases and 3 bases respectively, with 10 bases between them.

The chain recombines TRBV3-1 (or the pseudogene TRBV3-2) with TRBJ2-3; D not resolved. Germline values: CDR1 LGHDT, CDR2 YNNKEL (reference sequence). Trimming cost V 1 base and J 0 bases, with 14 bases left between them. This CDR3 spans 17 amino acids. In nucleotides, the CDR3 is TGTGCCAGCAGCCAAGCGTTGGCTAGAACTAGCACAGATACGCAGTATTTT. It specifies CASSQALARTSTDTQYF.

The CDR3 loop is CASGWGQPSGANVLTF. In DNA, the CDR3 is TGTGCCAGCGGATGGGGACAGCCCTCTGGGGCCAACGTCCTGACTTTC. The chain has TRBV5-8 and TRBJ2-6, with 7 nucleotides matching TRBD1. This CDR3 contains 16 residues. V lost 7 bases to trimming and J lost 0 bases; unmatched junction nucleotides: 7. Germline lookup yields CDR1 SGHTS and CDR2 YDEGEE.

The chain employs TRBV2 and TRBJ2-7; TRBD1 agrees at 9 bases. The CDR3 is 13 residues long. CDR1 and CDR2 from the germline V gene are SNHLY and FYNNEI. The V gene end was trimmed by 6 bases and the J gene end by 3 bases; junction bases not matched to a gene: 3. The CDR3 DNA sequence: TGTGCCAGCAGGCGGGGACAGGGCTACGAGCAGTACTTC. Translation: CASRRGQGYEQYF. Filled out from reference TRBV2 and TRBJ2-7, the complete variable domain reads EPEVTQTPSHQVTQMGQEVILRCVPISNHLYFYWYRQILGQKVEFLVSFYNNEISEKSEIFDDQFSVERPDGSNFTLKIRSTKLEDSAMYFCASRRGQGYEQYFGPGTRLTVT.

In this sample, this clone turned up a few times. The rearrangement joins TRBV6-4 to TRBJ2-3; D may be TRBD1 (6 bases). V dropped 2 bases and J dropped 5 bases, with 8 bases sitting between them. CDR1 is MRHNA, CDR2 SNTAGT, per germline. There are 13 residues in the CDR3. This chain's CDR3 is CASSDRGKDTQYF. CDR3 in DNA: TGTGCCAGCAGTGACAGGGGGAAAGATACGCAGTATTTT.

The V gene is TRBV9, the J gene TRBJ1-1; a weak D match, TRBD1 (6 bases). Looked up from germline, CDR1 is SGDLS and CDR2 is YYNGEE. This CDR3 region has 12 residues. The V end lost 10 bases, the J end lost 8 bases, and 18 bases lay between the germline ends. CDR3: CAGVQGEAEAFF. The DNA for the CDR3 is TGTGCCGGGGTACAGGGAGAGGCGGAAGCTTTCTTT.

The chain recombines TRBV2 with TRBJ1-2, with TRBD1 matching over 8 bases. Germline-derived CDR1 and CDR2 are SNHLY and FYNNEI. The CDR3 contains 15 residues. V gave up 2 bases and J gave up 3 bases; unmatched junction bases: 5. The CDR3 nucleotides are TGTGCCAGCAGTGAAAATACAGGGGGATACTATGGCTACACCTTC. It is translated as CASSENTGGYYGYTF. The variable domain in full, completed from reference TRBV2 and TRBJ1-2, reads EPEVTQTPSHQVTQMGQEVILRCVPISNHLYFYWYRQILGQKVEFLVSFYNNEISEKSEIFDDQFSVERPDGSNFTLKIRSTKLEDSAMYFCASSENTGGYYGYTFGSGTRLTVV.

The chain combines TRBV7-9 with TRBJ1-5; no definite D call. The CDR3 is 13 residues long. The V gene's germline CDR1 is SEHNR and CDR2 FQNEAQ (reference sequence). Trimming removed 4 bases from V and 2 bases from J, with 6 bases in between. The CDR3 loop is CASSSQRNQPQHF. CDR3 DNA: TGTGCCAGCAGCTCACAGCGCAATCAGCCCCAGCATTTT.

The rearrangement uses TRBV5-1 and TRBJ1-1; D possibly corresponds to TRBD1 (5 bases). The germline V gene encodes CDR1 SGHRS and CDR2 YFSETQ. This CDR3 has 13 residues. V was clipped by 1 base and J by 11 bases, with 15 bases between them. This CDR3 is CASSLPGDSEAFF. In nucleotides, the CDR3 is TGCGCCAGCAGCTTGCCTGGGGACTCAGAGGCTTTCTTT.

The chain links TRBV7-2 to TRBJ2-4, with TRBD2 identical over 11 bases. The CDR3 sequence is 17 residues long. The junction had 6 bases not matched to a gene; V was cut back by 5 bases and J by 0 bases. The V gene's germline CDR1 is SGHTA and CDR2 FQGNSA. CDR3 coding DNA: TGTGCCAGCAGCGGCACTAGCGGGAGACTAGCCAAAAACATTCAGTACTTC. Amino acids: CASSGTSGRLAKNIQYF.

The sample holds a few counts of this clone. The V call is TRBV7-9, the J call TRBJ1-2; 8 bases are a match to TRBD1. The CDR3 covers 13 residues. V gave up 10 bases and J gave up 3 bases; unmatched junction bases: 7. CDR1 is SEHNR and CDR2 is FQNEAQ in the germline V gene (reference sequence). CDR3 protein: CATNRGSDYGYTF. In DNA form, the CDR3 reads TGTGCCACCAACAGGGGGAGTGACTATGGCTACACCTTC.

The rearrangement uses TRBV19 and TRBJ2-1; 11 nucleotides agree with TRBD2. Looked up from germline, CDR1 is LNHDA and CDR2 is SQIVND (reference sequence). The length of the CDR3 is 15 residues. Losses at the gene ends were 4 bases for V and 5 bases for J; bases not matched to a gene: 4. Here the CDR3 reads CASSKPSGGNNEQFF. The CDR3 DNA sequence: TGTGCCAGTAGTAAGCCTAGCGGGGGGAACAATGAGCAGTTCTTC.

The V gene is TRBV28, the J gene TRBJ2-2, with D perhaps TRBD1 (7 bases). The CDR3 totals 18 residues. Germline V gene sequence: CDR1 MDHEN, CDR2 SYDVKM. The V end lost 9 bases, the J end lost 3 bases, and 26 bases lay between the germline ends. CDR3 sequence reads: CASSSLIQGGDYTGELFF. CDR3 sequence (DNA): TGTGCCAGTAGCAGTTTAATTCAGGGGGGCGATTACACCGGGGAGCTGTTTTTT.

This chain uses TRBV6-5 with TRBJ1-4, with a possible D match to TRBD1 (6 bases). Deletions cut 6 bases from V and 12 bases from J, with 20 bases between. Germline V gives CDR1 MNHEY, CDR2 SVGAGI. There are 14 residues in the CDR3. The CDR3 spells CASRTTGNPRQLFF. CDR3 in DNA: TGTGCCAGCAGGACCACAGGGAACCCACGCCAACTGTTTTTT.